This T cell receptor beta chain comes out of a study of shared clonotypes between healthy human individuals. Whole-study findings and limits: Apart from blood, nothing was sampled; tissue repertoires likely differ. The donor pool, a small one, limited the genetic and exposure-history diversity represented. Naive subsets generally exceeded memory subsets in estimated richness. Rarefaction indicated that sorted-subset sequencing remained incomplete although depth was large.

TCRdb's copy holds only in-frame clones and misses some; the assay was immunoSEQ multiplex PCR. The sample yields some 1.5 million clones, 95% to 99% seen once. Germline V CDR1 and CDR2: SNHLY, FYNNEI. The V gene end was trimmed by 6 bases and the J gene end by 7 bases; junction bases not matched to a gene: 6. This CDR3 comprises 13 residues. Points on this clone: Its antigen is not identified.

This TCR was recovered from a man younger than 40 in good health. The sample was naive CD4+ T cells sorted from blood. Subset defined: CD45RA+ positively selected. This chain joins TRBV2 and TRBJ2-5; 9 nucleotides align to TRBD2. The DNA for the CDR3 is TGTGCCAGCAGCGTAGCGGGAGAGGGGACCCAGTACTTC. It encodes CASSVAGEGTQYF.